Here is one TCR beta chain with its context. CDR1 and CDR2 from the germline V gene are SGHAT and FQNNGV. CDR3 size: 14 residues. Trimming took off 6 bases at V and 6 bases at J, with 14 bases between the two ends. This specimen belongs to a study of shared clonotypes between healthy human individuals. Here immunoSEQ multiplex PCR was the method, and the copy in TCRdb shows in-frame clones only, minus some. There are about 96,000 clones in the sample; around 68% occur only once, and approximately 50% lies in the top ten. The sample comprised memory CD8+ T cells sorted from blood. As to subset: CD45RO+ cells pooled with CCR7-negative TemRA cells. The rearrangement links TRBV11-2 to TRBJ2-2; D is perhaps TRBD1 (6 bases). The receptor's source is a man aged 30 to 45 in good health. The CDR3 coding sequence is TGTGCCAGCAGATTCGACAGGAATCCCGGGGAGCTGTTTTTT. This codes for CASRFDRNPGELFF.